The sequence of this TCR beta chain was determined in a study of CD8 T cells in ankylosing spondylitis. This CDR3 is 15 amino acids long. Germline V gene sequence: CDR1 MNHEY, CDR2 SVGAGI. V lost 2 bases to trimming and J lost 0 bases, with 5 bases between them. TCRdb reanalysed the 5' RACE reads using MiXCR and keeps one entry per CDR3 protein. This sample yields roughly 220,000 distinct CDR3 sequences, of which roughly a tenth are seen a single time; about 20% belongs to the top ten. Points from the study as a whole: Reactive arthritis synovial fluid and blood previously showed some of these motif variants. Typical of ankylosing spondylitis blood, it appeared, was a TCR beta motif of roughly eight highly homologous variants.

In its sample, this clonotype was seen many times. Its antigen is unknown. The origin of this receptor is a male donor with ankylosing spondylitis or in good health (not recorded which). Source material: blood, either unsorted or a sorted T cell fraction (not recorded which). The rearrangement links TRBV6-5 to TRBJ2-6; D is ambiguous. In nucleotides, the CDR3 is TGTGCCAGCAGTTACGCGAGCTCTGGGGCCAACGTCCTGACTTTC. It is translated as CASSYASSGANVLTF.